This TCR beta chain was observed in a study of human T cells and chemical hapten exposure. Findings of the study overall: Patch test score tracked positively with PT1 expanded TCR counts.

As to time point: patch test 3, about 24 weeks after DPC sensitization. Described treatment: therapeutic diphenylcyclopropenone sensitization with weekly scalp DPC. Patients had alopecia, were aged 18 to 70, and were not pregnant. CDR3 length equals 12 residues. CDR1 is SGDLS and CDR2 is YYNGEE in the germline V gene. V was shortened by 7 bases and J by 4 bases, with 11 bases between the two germline ends. TCRdb re-called the RACE reads with MiXCR, one entry per CDR3 protein. Of tens of thousands of distinct CDR3 sequences in the sample, 10% to 15% are singletons; the top ten hold around 5.7%. This clonotype came up many times. Antigen specificity is unknown.

Source: whole blood, taken in connection with sensitization to the hapten diphenylcyclopropenone (DPC). This sequence originates from a woman aged 50 to 65 with alopecia areata. Some clones in this sample may be carry-over from other donors' samples. The chain has TRBV9 and TRBJ1-1, with D hard to call. The CDR3, as DNA: TGTGCCAGCGGTCAACCAGGCACTGAAGCTTTCTTT. The encoded protein is CASGQPGTEAFF.